This is a list of T cell receptor beta chains from one sample in a study of CD39 and CD103 CD8 tumor-infiltrating T cells. Sequencing used immunoSEQ multiplex PCR; TCRdb keeps in-frame clones, though not all of them. The repertoire holds over a thousand clones, with around 36% as singletons. Specimen: CD39- CD103- CD8+ T cells sorted from the tumor. The source is a human donor with melanoma. The CDR3 runs from the conserved cysteine through the conserved F or W. D genes are given only for firm matches. The size field is filled for only some rows; it gives once, few, many or a size class.

J	D	length	V	size	DNA	CDR3
TRBJ2-3	-	16	TRBV4-1	few	TGCGCCAGCAGCCAAGCTAGCGACCCTAGCACAGATACGCAGTATTTT	CASSQASDPSTDTQYF
TRBJ2-3	TRBD2	17	TRBV5-4	medium-sized	TGTGCCAGCAGCTTTGATTGGGGACTAGCGGTCACAGATACGCAGTATTTT	CASSFDWGLAVTDTQYF
TRBJ2-2	TRBD2	13	TRBV4-2	-	TGTGCCAGCAGCGAGTTCGGGGGGGAGGAGCTGTTTTTT	CASSEFGGEELFF
TRBJ2-2	TRBD2	17	TRBV27	-	TGTGCCAGCAGTTTAGGGCTAGCGGGGTCGAACACCGGGGAGCTGTTTTTT	CASSLGLAGSNTGELFF
TRBJ2-7	-	16	TRBV5-4	-	TGTGCCAGCAGCTTGGGCGGGGAGATAAACCCCTACGAGCAGTACTTC	CASSLGGEINPYEQYF
TRBJ2-5	TRBD1	16	TRBV4-3	medium-sized	TGCGCCAGCAGCCGGGACAGGGGGCTTTATGGGGAGACCCAGTACTTC	CASSRDRGLYGETQYF
TRBJ1-2	-	13	TRBV7-6	large	TGTGCCAGCAGCTTGCATCTCGCCTATGGCTACACCTTC	CASSLHLAYGYTF
TRBJ2-7	TRBD2	16	TRBV5-6	medium-sized	TGTGCCAGCAGCTTGGGGTCAGCGGGAGGGACCGAAGAGCAGTACTTC	CASSLGSAGGTEEQYF
TRBJ1-1	-	14	TRBV5-1	large	TGCGCCAGCAGCTTGGAGGGGGGGAACACTGAAGCTTTCTTT	CASSLEGGNTEAFF
TRBJ2-5	-	16	TRBV6-1	once	TGTGCCAGCAGTGAATTGGGTGGGGGCCCACAAGAGACCCAGTACTTC	CASSELGGGPQETQYF
TRBJ2-7	-	12	TRBV5-5	-	TGTGCCAGCAGCCCGGCGGTTAACGAGCAGTACTTC	CASSPAVNEQYF
TRBJ2-5	TRBD1	15	TRBV13	large	TGTGCCAGCAGCTTCCTGACAGGGCAGTCCGAGACCCAGTACTTC	CASSFLTGQSETQYF
TRBJ2-3	TRBD2	15	TRBV4-3	-	TGCGCCAGCAGCCACGGACTAGCGCCGCAAGATACGCAGTATTTT	CASSHGLAPQDTQYF
TRBJ2-5	-	16	TRBV7-9	large	TGTGCCAGCAGCACTTGGACGTCCCCGGGGCAAGAGACCCAGTACTTC	CASSTWTSPGQETQYF
TRBJ2-1	TRBD2	13	TRBV5-4	few	TGTGCCAGCAGCGGCGGGACTACCAATGAGCAGTTCTTC	CASSGGTTNEQFF
TRBJ1-2	-	12	TRBV7-3	few	TGTGCCAGCAGCTCAGCGGCCGGCGGCTACACCTTC	CASSSAAGGYTF
TRBJ2-3	TRBD2	15	TRBV7-2	-	TGTGCCAGCCGGAAGGAGCGGGGGAGGACAGATACGCAGTATTTT	CASRKERGRTDTQYF
TRBJ1-5	TRBD1	20	TRBV28	-	TGTGCCAGCAGTTTTATTGGGACCGGGACAGTCGGCCTGGGCAATCAGCCCCAGCATTTT	CASSFIGTGTVGLGNQPQHF
TRBJ2-3	-	14	TRBV5-3	once	TGTGCCAGCACTCTGGGGACCTTCGCAGATACGCAGTATTTT	CASTLGTFADTQYF
TRBJ2-7	TRBD1	14	TRBV5-4	-	TGTGCCAGCAGCTTGGGACAGGGAGACTACGAGCAGTACTTC	CASSLGQGDYEQYF
TRBJ1-6	TRBD1	15	TRBV10-2	-	TGCGCCAGCAGTTCCCGGGACAGGGCGTGTTCACCCCTCCACTTT	CASSSRDRACSPLHF
TRBJ2-7	-	13	TRBV10-3	-	TGTGCCATCAGTGAGTCGCACGACTACGAGCAGTACTTC	CAISESHDYEQYF
TRBJ2-2	TRBD2	15	TRBV11-1	-	TGTGCCAGCAGCCGGACTAGCGGGGACACCGGGGAGCTGTTTTTT	CASSRTSGDTGELFF
TRBJ2-3	TRBD2	18	TRBV29-1	-	TGCAGCGTCGGAGGGACTAGCGGGACCGAGGGGGGCACAGATACGCAGTATTTT	CSVGGTSGTEGGTDTQYF
TRBJ2-1	-	15	TRBV6-5	-	TGTGCCACCCGGGAGTCTGAAAGCTCCTACAATGAGCAGTTCTTC	CATRESESSYNEQFF
TRBJ1-2	TRBD1	16	TRBV4-2	few	TGTGCCAGCAGCCAAGATAGGGGACAGGACAACTATGGCTACACCTTC	CASSQDRGQDNYGYTF
TRBJ2-7	-	11	TRBV29-1	medium-sized	TGCAGCGTTGAAGCCCCCCCCGAGCAGTACTTC	CSVEAPPEQYF
TRBJ2-2	-	16	TRBV15	medium-sized	TGTGCCACCAGCAGAGACCGGGATGAAAGGGCCGGGGAGCTGTTTTTT	CATSRDRDERAGELFF
TRBJ2-7	TRBD2	15	TRBV9	medium-sized	TGTGCCAGCAGCGTATCAGGCGGGGGGGCCCGCGAGCAGTACTTC	CASSVSGGGAREQYF
TRBJ1-2	-	13	TRBV7-9	-	TGTGCCAGCAGCTTGCATCTCGCCTATGGCTACACCTTC	CASSLHLAYGYTF
TRBJ2-1	TRBD2	16	TRBV10-3	-	TGTGCCATCAGTGAGGGCGGGGAGGGTACCTACAATGAGCAGTTCTTC	CAISEGGEGTYNEQFF